A single sample is the source of the 30 T cell receptor beta chains below, sequenced in a study of blood T cell repertoires in COVID-19. Data came from immunoSEQ multiplex PCR; TCRdb stores just in-frame clones and leaves some out. The sample shows over 120,000 clones, approximately 88% of them seen only once. The sequenced material came from peripheral blood. Receptors were obtained from a man in his 70s with acute or convalescent COVID-19.

V and J are TRBV28 and TRBJ2-1, with TRBD2 matching over 7 bases. V shed 2 bases and J 4 bases; nucleotides not matched to a gene: 8. This CDR3 contains 16 residues. CDR1 is MDHEN, CDR2 SYDVKM, per germline. This chain's CDR3 is CASSLTPSGFYNEQFF. The CDR3 DNA sequence: TGTGCCAGCAGTTTAACCCCTAGCGGTTTTTACAATGAGCAGTTCTTC.

The chain links TRBV3-1 (or the pseudogene TRBV3-2) to TRBJ1-2; D might be TRBD1 (6 bases). Germline V gene sequence: CDR1 LGHDT, CDR2 YNNKEL (reference sequence). CDR3 length: 15 residues. Trimming removed 2 bases at V and 4 bases at J, with 14 bases between. CDR3 bases: TGTGCCAGCAGCCAAATAGGCAGGGGCATCTATGGCTACACCTTC. Translation gives CASSQIGRGIYGYTF.

There are a few counts of this clone. CDR3 sequence (DNA): TGTGCCAGCAGCTATCAGGGGACAAACTATGGCTACACCTTC. Amino acid sequence: CASSYQGTNYGYTF. This sequence joins TRBV7-2 and TRBJ1-2; TRBD1 is a possible D gene (6 bases). V gave up 4 bases and J gave up 2 bases, with 11 bases separating them. CDR1 and CDR2 from the germline V gene are SGHTA and FQGNSA. CDR3 length: 14 amino acids.

This CDR3 reads CASGRPGGKGGYTF. The CDR3 nucleotides are TGTGCCAGCGGGCGGCCAGGGGGCAAGGGTGGCTACACCTTC. The chain uses TRBV28 and TRBJ1-2; 8 bases are shared with TRBD1. The V segment lost 8 bases and the J segment 7 bases; nucleotides outside the gene matches: 12. The CDR3 runs to 14 residues. Germline V gene lookup returns CDR1 MDHEN and CDR2 SYDVKM.

In DNA form, the CDR3 reads TGTGCCAGCAGTACGCAGGTCATGAACACTGAAGCTTTCTTT. Encoded protein: CASSTQVMNTEAFF. The chain combines TRBV6-5 with TRBJ1-1, with D hard to call. This CDR3 comprises 14 residues. Germline values: CDR1 MNHEY, CDR2 SVGAGI. Trimming pared 5 bases from V and 0 bases from J, leaving 10 bases between.

CDR3 amino acids: CASSLRGQGGPNEQFF. DNA of the CDR3: TGTGCCAGCAGTCTCAGGGGACAGGGAGGACCCAATGAGCAGTTCTTC. This chain uses TRBV28 with TRBJ2-1, with 9 bases that match TRBD1. The V segment lost 5 bases and the J segment 6 bases; nucleotides outside the gene matches: 11. The CDR3 sequence is 16 residues long. The germline V gene has CDR1 MDHEN and CDR2 SYDVKM.

The gene calls are TRBV6-2 or TRBV6-3 and TRBJ2-1; TRBD1 matches 8 bases. Germline assignment: CDR1 MNHEY and CDR2 SVGEGT. V was pared by 4 bases and J by 4 bases, with 12 bases of the junction left unmatched. The CDR3 has 17 residues. In nucleotides, the CDR3 is TGTGCCAGCAGTTCCAGTATTCCAGGGGGCTGGTACAATGAGCAGTTCTTC. It specifies CASSSSIPGGWYNEQFF.

This chain links TRBV18 with TRBJ2-2; the match to TRBD2 covers 11 bases. The CDR3 consists of 18 residues. J lost 4 bases, V lost 1 base, and 8 bases had no gene match. Germline CDR1 KGHSH, CDR2 LQKENI. CDR3 bases: TGTGCCAGCTCACCACGGTCACTAGCGGGGGACCTCACCGGGGAGCTGTTTTTT. Encoded protein: CASSPRSLAGDLTGELFF.

J is TRBJ1-4 and V is TRBV2; 7 positions agree with TRBD1. V lost 9 bases to trimming and J lost 4 bases; unmatched junction nucleotides: 14. CDR3 length equals 16 residues. Looked up from germline, CDR1 is SNHLY and CDR2 is FYNNEI. This chain's CDR3 is CASADTGAPLNEKLFF. For the CDR3, the DNA is TGTGCCAGTGCAGATACAGGGGCCCCACTTAATGAAAAACTGTTTTTT. Combining the CDR3 with reference TRBV2 and TRBJ1-4 gives the whole variable domain EPEVTQTPSHQVTQMGQEVILRCVPISNHLYFYWYRQILGQKVEFLVSFYNNEISEKSEIFDDQFSVERPDGSNFTLKIRSTKLEDSAMYFCASADTGAPLNEKLFFGSGTQLSVL.

The CDR3 loop reads CASSFGSQVADTQYF. The CDR3 DNA follows: TGCGCCAGCAGCTTTGGATCCCAGGTCGCAGATACGCAGTATTTT. This chain connects TRBV5-1 to TRBJ2-3; D gene ambiguous. The CDR3 extends over 15 amino acids. Germline V CDR1 and CDR2: SGHRS, YFSETQ. V was pared by 2 bases and J by 4 bases, with 14 bases between.

This clone was observed a few times. The V and J genes are TRBV29-1 and TRBJ1-2; 7 positions match TRBD1. Looked up from germline, CDR1 is SQVTM and CDR2 is ANQGSEA. Unmatched junction bases numbered 4, after V lost 7 bases and J lost 5 bases. This CDR3 has 11 amino acids. CDR3 region: CSGTGLYGYTF. CDR3 DNA: TGCAGCGGGACAGGACTTTATGGCTACACCTTC.

The chain carries TRBV3-1 (or the pseudogene TRBV3-2) and TRBJ2-2; TRBD2 agrees at 10 bases. The CDR3 runs to 17 residues. Per germline, CDR1 LGHDT and CDR2 YNNKEL (reference sequence). The ends lost 1 base at V and 6 bases at J; junction bases unmatched: 8. The CDR3 is CASSQVMASGRSGELFF. The CDR3 DNA is TGTGCCAGCAGCCAAGTTATGGCTAGCGGGAGATCCGGGGAGCTGTTTTTT.

J is TRBJ1-3 and V is TRBV4-2, with 9 positions matching TRBD1. Germline V gene sequence: CDR1 LGHNA, CDR2 YNFKEQ. The trim removed 4 bases at V and 4 bases at J, leaving 8 bases unmatched. This CDR3 contains 16 residues. CDR3 DNA: TGTGCCAGCAGCCCGGGGACAGGGCCGTCAGGAAACACCATATATTTT. Amino acid sequence: CASSPGTGPSGNTIYF.

This clone was detected only once. V usage is TRBV7-9 and J usage is TRBJ1-6; a possible D gene is TRBD1 (5 bases). From germline, CDR1 is SEHNR and CDR2 FQNEAQ (reference sequence). The CDR3 length is 14 residues. V was pared by 3 bases and J by 6 bases, with 9 bases between. In DNA form, the CDR3 reads TGTGCCAGCAGCTTTGGACATTCTAATTCACCCCTCCACTTT. Protein product: CASSFGHSNSPLHF.

This sequence joins TRBV5-6 and TRBJ2-7, with D perhaps matching TRBD1 (6 bases). Germline CDR1 SGHDT, CDR2 YYEEEE. The CDR3 is 12 residues long. V shed 5 bases and J shed 7 bases, with 13 bases lying between them. CDR3 nucleotide sequence: TGTGCCAGCAGGTCCTTGAGGGGGGAGCAGTACTTC. This encodes CASRSLRGEQYF. The full variable domain, its missing parts supplied by reference TRBV5-6 and TRBJ2-7, is DAGVTQSPTHLIKTRGQQVTLRCSPKSGHDTVSWYQQALGQGPQFIFQYYEEEERQRGNFPDRFSGHQFPNYSSELNVNALLLGDSALYLCASRSLRGEQYFGPGTRLTVT.

The chain has TRBV7-9 and TRBJ1-2, with D maybe TRBD1 (5 bases). This CDR3 contains 14 residues. V was pared by 5 bases and J by 4 bases, with 14 bases between. Germline CDR1 is SEHNR and CDR2 is FQNEAQ (reference sequence). The CDR3 region is CASSRETATYGYTF. CDR3 nucleotides: TGTGCCAGCAGCCGCGAGACAGCGACCTATGGCTACACCTTC.

This rearrangement joins TRBV6-5 to TRBJ2-5, with TRBD2 matching over 13 bases. Germline lookup yields CDR1 MNHEY and CDR2 SVGAGI. The CDR3 sequence is 16 residues long. After removal of 4 bases from V and 0 bases from J, the junction contained 2 bases not matched to a gene. CDR3 DNA sequence: TGTGCCAGCAGTTGGACTAGCGGGGGAAACCAAGAGACCCAGTACTTC. This gives the protein CASSWTSGGNQETQYF.

V is TRBV29-1 and J is TRBJ2-3; TRBD2 might be the D (5 bases). The CDR3 has 12 amino acids. Germline loops: CDR1 SQVTM, CDR2 ANQGSEA. The V end was cut by 4 bases, the J end by 5 bases, with 10 bases between. The CDR3: CSVGRSGDTQYF. For the CDR3, the DNA is TGCAGCGTTGGACGGAGCGGAGATACGCAGTATTTT.

This clone is medium-sized. At the DNA level, this CDR3 is encoded by other sequences in the same sample as well. The V gene is TRBV7-9, the J gene TRBJ2-7, with D possibly matching TRBD1 (5 bases). Germline CDR1 SEHNR, CDR2 FQNEAQ (reference sequence). The CDR3 has 12 residues. The V end was cut by 7 bases, the J end by 3 bases, with 10 bases between. In nucleotides, the CDR3 is TGTGCCAGCACGCTAGACAGCTACGAGCAGTACTTC. Translating it yields CASTLDSYEQYF.

This rearrangement joins TRBV7-9 to TRBJ1-4; 7 nucleotides agree with TRBD1. The CDR3 is 17 residues long. V shed 3 bases and J 2 bases; nucleotides not matched to a gene: 9. Germline assignment: CDR1 SEHNR and CDR2 FQNEAQ (reference sequence). The CDR3 nucleotides are TGTGCCAGCAGCTTGGGACAGTTGGGGTCGACTAATGAAAAACTGTTTTTT. It codes for CASSLGQLGSTNEKLFF.

In DNA, the CDR3 is TGTGCCAGCAGCTCCCAACAGGGTGGCACTGAAGCTTTCTTT. It is translated as CASSSQQGGTEAFF. The chain is built from TRBV2 and TRBJ1-1, with D possibly TRBD1 on 6 matching bases. V was shortened by 6 bases and J by 4 bases, with 15 bases between the two germline ends. This CDR3 is built from 14 residues. CDR1 is SNHLY, CDR2 FYNNEI, per germline.

V is TRBV19 and J is TRBJ2-1; 12 positions match TRBD1. V shed 6 bases, J shed 5 bases, and the junction held 11 bases outside the gene matches. This CDR3 spans 17 amino acids. Germline V gives CDR1 LNHDA, CDR2 SQIVND (reference sequence). CDR3 residues: CASSPRGTGGVHNEQFF. The DNA for the CDR3 is TGTGCCAGTAGCCCCCGTGGGACAGGGGGCGTCCACAATGAGCAGTTCTTC. Combining the CDR3 with reference TRBV19 and TRBJ2-1 gives the whole variable domain DGGITQSPKYLFRKEGQNVTLSCEQNLNHDAMYWYRQDPGQGLRLIYYSQIVNDFQKGDIAEGYSVSREKKESFPLTVTSAQKNPTAFYLCASSPRGTGGVHNEQFFGPGTRLTVL.

CDR3: CASSSRGVNQETQYF. Here the CDR3 DNA reads TGTGCCAGCAGTTCAAGGGGTGTGAACCAAGAGACCCAGTACTTC. J is TRBJ2-5 and V is TRBV3-1 (or the pseudogene TRBV3-2); a possible D gene is TRBD1 (5 bases). The CDR3 is 15 residues long. Looked up from germline, CDR1 is LGHDT and CDR2 is YNNKEL (reference sequence). V was pared by 6 bases and J by 0 bases, with 14 bases between.

This chain joins TRBV6-1 and TRBJ2-3, with 9 bases that match TRBD2. After removal of 6 bases from V and 6 bases from J, the junction contained 16 bases not matched to a gene. The CDR3 extends over 17 amino acids. Germline CDR1 reads MNHNS; CDR2 reads SASEGT. CDR3 loop: CASRETLTSGSWDTQYF. In DNA form, the CDR3 reads TGTGCCAGCAGGGAAACGTTGACTAGCGGCTCGTGGGATACGCAGTATTTT.

The chain combines TRBV28 with TRBJ2-3; TRBD1 aligns across 8 bases. Germline CDR1 MDHEN, CDR2 SYDVKM. V trimming: 6 bases; J trimming: 2 bases; junction bases outside the gene matches: 13. CDR3 length: 17 amino acids. As DNA, the CDR3 is TGTGCCAGCAGCCTAGACCCTTCGGACAGGGTCACAGATACGCAGTATTTT. Amino acid sequence: CASSLDPSDRVTDTQYF.

The chain recombines TRBV5-6 with TRBJ1-5; 7 positions match TRBD1. Trimming took 4 bases from V and 6 from J; bases not matched to a gene: 13. Germline V gene data show CDR1 as SGHDT and CDR2 as YYEEEE. CDR3 length: 16 amino acids. CDR3 DNA sequence: TGTGCCAGCAGCCTGAGAAAGACAGGGCTTGCTCAGCCCCAGCATTTT. Protein product: CASSLRKTGLAQPQHF. Full variable domain (rest looked up from reference TRBV5-6 and TRBJ1-5): DAGVTQSPTHLIKTRGQQVTLRCSPKSGHDTVSWYQQALGQGPQFIFQYYEEEERQRGNFPDRFSGHQFPNYSSELNVNALLLGDSALYLCASSLRKTGLAQPQHFGDGTRLSIL.

The J gene is TRBJ2-7, the V gene TRBV18; 9 bases are a match to TRBD2. Germline V lookup: CDR1 KGHSH, CDR2 LQKENI. The CDR3 has 16 residues. With 3 bases clipped from V and 5 bases from J, the junction kept 11 bases outside the gene matches. The chain's CDR3 is CASSPLAGAPVDEQYF. The CDR3 nucleotides read TGTGCCAGCTCACCTTTAGCGGGGGCCCCGGTGGACGAGCAGTACTTC.

This clone was observed once. The genes are TRBV28 and TRBJ2-7, with D possibly matching TRBD2 (6 bases). Germline CDR1 MDHEN, CDR2 SYDVKM. This CDR3 has 13 residues. The V end was cut by 3 bases, the J end by 4 bases, with 10 bases between. CDR3 in amino acids: CASSLAGTYEQYF. DNA for the CDR3: TGTGCCAGCAGTTTGGCGGGGACTTACGAGCAGTACTTC.

This chain links TRBV19 with TRBJ1-5; 8 bases agree with TRBD1. V trimming: 4 bases; J trimming: 6 bases; junction bases outside the gene matches: 8. This CDR3 spans 15 amino acids. CDR1 LNHDA and CDR2 SQIVND come from the germline V gene (reference sequence). This chain's CDR3 is CASSNQDRGPQPQHF. CDR3 DNA sequence: TGTGCCAGTAGTAACCAAGACAGGGGCCCTCAGCCCCAGCATTTT. The full variable domain, its missing parts supplied by reference TRBV19 and TRBJ1-5, is DGGITQSPKYLFRKEGQNVTLSCEQNLNHDAMYWYRQDPGQGLRLIYYSQIVNDFQKGDIAEGYSVSREKKESFPLTVTSAQKNPTAFYLCASSNQDRGPQPQHFGDGTRLSIL.

J is TRBJ2-2 and V is TRBV5-1, with D possibly being TRBD2 (6 bases). This CDR3 is built from 16 residues. The V and J ends lost 1 base and 3 bases respectively, with 13 bases between them. The germline gives CDR1 SGHRS, CDR2 YFSETQ. The CDR3 region is CASSLIAAVDTGELFF. In DNA form, the CDR3 reads TGCGCCAGCAGCTTGATAGCGGCGGTAGACACCGGGGAGCTGTTTTTT.